This T cell receptor (beta chain) was found in a study of cytomegalovirus exposure and HLA in healthy donors. As to this clone: Antigen specificity is unknown.

The study, taken as a whole, reports: Specificity for CMV antigens was confirmed in vitro for a few of the CMV-associated chains. Reported results showed that the classifier diagnosed cytomegalovirus status with high specificity and sensitivity. Most TCR sequences were seen very rarely across donors, but some public TCRs occurred in many.

Sequenced by immunoSEQ multiplex PCR; TCRdb stores in-frame clones only, minus some. This sample has about 55,000 clones, with 90% found just once. CDR3 length: 13 amino acids. Trimming left V 7 bases short and J 7 bases short, with 16 bases between. The germline gives CDR1 MNHEY, CDR2 SVGAGI. This chain uses TRBV6-5 with TRBJ2-5; possibly TRBD2 for D (5 bases). Input material: PBMCs. The receptor comes from a man between 18 and 35 years old in good health and CMV-seronegative. The CDR3 loop is CASKPDPSGTQYF. Here the CDR3 DNA reads TGTGCCAGCAAACCAGACCCCAGCGGGACCCAGTACTTC.